The sequence of this T cell receptor (beta chain) was determined in a study of blood T cell repertoires in COVID-19. Turning to the study itself: Some COVID-19 samples were acute and others convalescent; all came from the United States, Italy and Spain. T cells, B-cell-depleted T cells, or PBMCs supplied cDNA or gDNA.

V lost 2 bases and J 0 bases, leaving 10 bases between the germline ends. Germline CDR1 reads MNHEY; CDR2 reads SMNVEV (reference sequence). This CDR3 contains 16 residues. As handled by the study authors: Researchers report that nucleated cell counts were estimated from reference gene primer amplification. The table came from immunoSEQ multiplex PCR; TCRdb's copy has only in-frame clones and leaves some out. The DNA gave D and trimming, while V, J and clone size come from that table. The sample lists some 180,000 clones; 75% to 90% were seen once. Sequencing used peripheral blood. The TCR originated in a man between 35 and 55 years old with acute or convalescent COVID-19. This chain uses TRBV27 with TRBJ1-4; D might be TRBD1 (5 bases). CDR3: CASSLIGASTNEKLFF. The CDR3 nucleotides read TGTGCCAGCAGTTTAATAGGGGCATCAACTAATGAAAAACTGTTTTTT.